The 25 T cell receptor beta chains given below trace back to one sample, sequenced in a study of blood T cell repertoires in COVID-19 (dated by TCRdb to 2018 to 2021). Receptor libraries were prepared by the immunoSEQ multiplex PCR assay. TCRdb carries this immuneACCESS record with in-frame sequences only. Its versions omit some clonotypes, under half of them owing to an unresolved V gene in the studies checked, with the rest unexplained. Across this sample there are about 150,000 clones, with around 83% seen only once. Clones ranked in the top ten supply 9.8% of the sample. Material for sequencing was peripheral blood. Receptors originate from a woman aged 50 to 60 with acute or convalescent COVID-19.

V usage is TRBV28 and J usage is TRBJ1-2; D is possibly TRBD1 (5 bases). The CDR3 runs to 15 residues. The V and J ends lost 5 bases and 4 bases respectively, with 17 bases between them. Germline V gene sequence: CDR1 MDHEN, CDR2 SYDVKM. The CDR3 DNA follows: TGTGCCAGCAGTCCGAGTGTCGGGGGGTCCTATGGCTACACCTTC. Translated: CASSPSVGGSYGYTF.

This clone has only one observation. The rearrangement links TRBV5-4 to TRBJ2-5; TRBD2 aligns across 16 bases. V gave up 9 bases and J gave up 5 bases; unmatched junction bases: 7. Germline values: CDR1 SGHNT, CDR2 YYREEE (reference sequence). This CDR3 has 15 amino acids. The CDR3 region has the DNA TGTGCCACCACCGGGACTAGCGGGGGGGAGGAGACCCAGTACTTC. Translation gives CATTGTSGGEETQYF.

This sequence joins TRBV7-7 and TRBJ1-5; 8 nucleotides match TRBD1. The germline gives CDR1 SSHAT, CDR2 FNYEAQ (reference sequence). V trimming: 6 bases; J trimming: 3 bases; junction bases outside the gene matches: 13. The CDR3 covers 17 residues. DNA for the CDR3: TGTGCCAGCAGGCTACAGGGGGGCGCACAATCCAATCAGCCCCAGCATTTT. Protein sequence: CASRLQGGAQSNQPQHF.

V and J are TRBV7-8 and TRBJ1-5, with D maybe TRBD1 (6 bases). V gave up 1 base and J gave up 6 bases, with 16 bases separating them. Germline loops: CDR1 SGHVS, CDR2 FQNEAQ. The CDR3 has 16 amino acids. The CDR3 reads CASSLVWTAAGQPQHF. The CDR3 coding sequence is TGTGCCAGCAGCTTAGTGTGGACAGCGGCCGGTCAGCCCCAGCATTTT.

This clone was recorded only once. This chain joins TRBV6-4 and TRBJ2-3; 10 positions agree with TRBD2. Germline V gene sequence: CDR1 MRHNA, CDR2 SNTAGT. The CDR3 loop spans 14 amino acids. The J segment lost 5 bases and the V segment lost 5 bases, leaving 4 bases of the junction unmatched. The DNA for the CDR3 is TGTGCCAGCAGTAGCGGGGGGGCTGGAGATACGCAGTATTTT. Encoded protein: CASSSGGAGDTQYF.

The chain links TRBV28 to TRBJ2-1; D unclear. The ends were cut back, 7 bases at V and 1 base at J, with 14 bases in the middle. CDR1 and CDR2 from the germline V gene are MDHEN and SYDVKM. The CDR3 is made up of 15 amino acids. The CDR3 coding sequence is TGTGCCAGCACCTTAGTAGCCGTATCCTACAATGAGCAGTTCTTC. Its translation: CASTLVAVSYNEQFF. Full variable domain (rest looked up from reference TRBV28 and TRBJ2-1): DVKVTQSSRYLVKRTGEKVFLECVQDMDHENMFWYRQDPGLGLRLIYFSYDVKMKEKGDIPEGYSVSREKKERFSLILESASTNQTSMYLCASTLVAVSYNEQFFGPGTRLTVL.

V is TRBV23-1 and J is TRBJ1-2; TRBD1 matches 10 bases. TRBV23-1 is recorded as an ORF, its role being uncertain. V lost 2 bases, J lost 8 bases, and 8 bases stayed unmatched. The CDR3 length is 15 residues. CDR3 DNA: TGCGCCAGCAGTCAACTCCGACAGGGGGCGCCGGGCTACACCTTC. Residues: CASSQLRQGAPGYTF.

The rearrangement joins TRBV6-6 to TRBJ1-1; TRBD1 might be the D (5 bases). Trimming stripped 8 bases from V and 1 base from J, with 11 bases between. The CDR3 has 13 residues. Germline V gene lookup returns CDR1 MNHNY and CDR2 SVGAGI (reference sequence). The CDR3 here is CASAGGKNTEAFF. The CDR3 region has the DNA TGTGCCAGCGCCGGGGGGAAGAACACTGAAGCTTTCTTT.

V is TRBV27 and J is TRBJ1-2; TRBD1 matches at 9 bases. Germline V CDR1 and CDR2: MNHEY, SMNVEV (reference sequence). The CDR3 loop spans 16 amino acids. The ends lost 6 bases at V and 0 bases at J; junction bases unmatched: 8. CDR3 sequence (DNA): TGTGCCAGCAGCCCACAGGGGGCCCCAGCTAACTATGGCTACACCTTC. Its translation: CASSPQGAPANYGYTF.

This chain uses TRBV28 with TRBJ1-4; D perhaps matches TRBD1 (6 bases). CDR1 MDHEN and CDR2 SYDVKM come from the germline V gene. The CDR3 length is 16 residues. The ends were cut back, 4 bases at V and 8 bases at J, with 20 bases in the middle. CDR3 sequence (DNA): TGTGCCAGCAGTTCCCTAGGGAGTCAGGGGAACGAAAAACTGTTTTTT. This translates into CASSSLGSQGNEKLFF. Full variable domain (outside the CDR3, taken from reference TRBV28 and TRBJ1-4): DVKVTQSSRYLVKRTGEKVFLECVQDMDHENMFWYRQDPGLGLRLIYFSYDVKMKEKGDIPEGYSVSREKKERFSLILESASTNQTSMYLCASSSLGSQGNEKLFFGSGTQLSVL.

There are a few counts of this clone. The chain combines TRBV29-1 with TRBJ1-4; perhaps TRBD1 as D (6 bases). This CDR3 spans 14 amino acids. Germline-derived CDR1 and CDR2 are SQVTM and ANQGSEA. Trimming took off 0 bases at V and 6 bases at J, with 11 bases between the two ends. CDR3 sequence reads: CSVEDGTRDEKLFF. The CDR3, as DNA: TGCAGCGTTGAAGACGGGACAAGAGATGAAAAACTGTTTTTT. Based on the CDR3 plus reference TRBV29-1 and TRBJ1-4, the full variable domain is SAVISQKPSRDICQRGTSLTIQCQVDSQVTMMFWYRQQPGQSLTLIATANQGSEATYESGFVIDKFPISRPNLTFSTLTVSNMSPEDSSIYLCSVEDGTRDEKLFFGSGTQLSVL.

The genes are TRBV11-2 and TRBJ2-1; TRBD1 matches at 7 bases. CDR3 length: 16 residues. CDR1 is SGHAT, CDR2 FQNNGV, per germline. J lost 0 bases, V lost 5 bases, and 7 bases had no gene match. The CDR3 DNA is TGTGCCAGCAGCACCAACAGGGGCCGCTCCTACAATGAGCAGTTCTTC. It yields the protein CASSTNRGRSYNEQFF.

This clone was seen only once. J is TRBJ1-1 and V is TRBV11-2; tentatively, D is TRBD1 (5 bases). V lost 4 bases and J 4 bases, leaving 13 bases between the germline ends. Per the germline V gene, CDR1 is SGHAT and CDR2 is FQNNGV. This CDR3 spans 14 amino acids. CDR3 coding DNA: TGTGCCAGCAGCTCGAGGCAGGGTACCACTGAAGCTTTCTTT. Translation gives CASSSRQGTTEAFF.

V gene TRBV3-1 (or the pseudogene TRBV3-2) combines with J gene TRBJ1-1; D ambiguous. Germline CDR1 LGHDT, CDR2 YNNKEL (reference sequence). The V and J ends lost 1 base and 4 bases respectively, with 13 bases between them. CDR3 length equals 15 residues. DNA for the CDR3: TGTGCCAGCAGCCAAGGGAGGGTGGGGATCACTGAAGCTTTCTTT. Amino acid sequence: CASSQGRVGITEAFF.

The J gene is TRBJ2-7, the V gene TRBV19, with 7 bases identical to TRBD2. CDR1 and CDR2 from the germline V gene are LNHDA and SQIVND (reference sequence). The CDR3 spans 15 residues. Trimming cost V 4 bases and J 3 bases; bases outside gene matches: 9. CDR3 nucleotides: TGTGCCAGTAGTAAAAGAGGGTCTAGCGGCTACGAGCAGTACTTC. Protein: CASSKRGSSGYEQYF.

The chain recombines TRBV12-3 or TRBV12-4 with TRBJ2-7; 7 bases are a match to TRBD1. The CDR3 sequence is 13 residues long. With V trimmed by 6 bases and J by 6 bases, 8 bases remained unmatched. The CDR3 DNA reads as TGTGCCAGCAGGCAGGGGGTAGGGGGCGAGCAGTACTTC. This translates into CASRQGVGGEQYF.

This clone has a handful of counts. The V and J genes are TRBV7-8 and TRBJ1-2; 8 bases line up with TRBD1. Germline V CDR1 and CDR2: SGHVS, FQNEAQ. This CDR3 is 15 amino acids long. After removal of 0 bases from V and 7 bases from J, the junction contained 7 bases not matched to a gene. CDR3 residues: CASSLAQGAEFGYTF. In DNA form, the CDR3 reads TGTGCCAGCAGCTTAGCGCAGGGGGCCGAGTTTGGCTACACCTTC. Supplemented by reference TRBV7-8 and TRBJ1-2, the full variable domain reads GAGVSQSPRYKVAKRGQDVALRCDPISGHVSLFWYQQALGQGPEFLTYFQNEAQLDKSGLPSDRFFAERPEGSVSTLKIQRTQQEDSAVYLCASSLAQGAEFGYTFGSGTRLTVV.

The V call is TRBV5-4, the J call TRBJ1-1; TRBD1 matches at 8 bases. The CDR3 contains 14 residues. V lost 4 bases, J lost 4 bases, and 6 bases stayed unmatched. Germline loops: CDR1 SGHNT, CDR2 YYREEE (reference sequence). The CDR3 protein is CASSRRGQSTEAFF. DNA for the CDR3: TGTGCCAGCAGCCGCAGGGGGCAGAGCACTGAAGCTTTCTTT.

J is TRBJ2-5 and V is TRBV5-4, with 7 bases identical to TRBD2. V was pared by 0 bases and J by 5 bases, with 7 bases of the junction left unmatched. Germline values: CDR1 SGHNT, CDR2 YYREEE (reference sequence). The CDR3 loop spans 15 amino acids. CDR3 sequence (DNA): TGTGCCAGCAGCTTGGGGGGGTCTAGCGGTGAGACCCAGTACTTC. Protein sequence: CASSLGGSSGETQYF.

This chain connects TRBV9 to TRBJ1-1; D gene ambiguous. Germline CDR1 SGDLS, CDR2 YYNGEE. Trimming left V 0 bases short and J 5 bases short, with 14 bases between. The CDR3 spans 15 residues. CDR3 protein: CASSVAESLTTEAFF. CDR3 DNA: TGTGCCAGCAGCGTAGCTGAGTCTTTAACGACTGAAGCTTTCTTT.

The rearrangement uses TRBV7-2 and TRBJ2-1; D call uncertain. V lost 0 bases, J lost 7 bases, and 7 bases lay in between. The CDR3 runs to 13 residues. Germline V gene data show CDR1 as SGHTA and CDR2 as FQGNSA. DNA for the CDR3: TGTGCCAGCAGCTTAGCGCACTCTAATGAGCAGTTCTTC. The encoded protein is CASSLAHSNEQFF.

The V call is TRBV3-1 (or the pseudogene TRBV3-2), the J call TRBJ2-3; D may be TRBD2 (7 bases). The germline CDR1 and CDR2 sequences are LGHDT and YNNKEL (reference sequence). The V end lost 6 bases, the J end lost 3 bases, and 16 bases lay between the germline ends. This CDR3 is built from 15 residues. The CDR3 nucleotides are TGTGCCAGCAGGGAGGCGGGGAGGGGGACAGATACGCAGTATTTT. It encodes CASREAGRGTDTQYF.

V is TRBV10-3 and J is TRBJ2-5; 8 positions match TRBD1. Trimming removed 5 bases from V and 1 base from J; junction bases left unmatched: 6. The CDR3 spans 15 residues. The germline V gene has CDR1 ENHRY and CDR2 SYGVKD. CDR3 DNA: TGTGCCATCAGTAAGGACAGGGCAAGCCAAGAGACCCAGTACTTC. It yields the protein CAISKDRASQETQYF.

This chain joins TRBV12-3 or TRBV12-4 and TRBJ1-2; D ambiguous. Deletions cut 3 bases from V and 4 bases from J, with 9 bases between. This CDR3 is 13 amino acids long. The DNA of the CDR3 is TGTGCCAGCAGTTTCAGCGGGCTCTATGGCTACACCTTC. This sequence encodes CASSFSGLYGYTF.

This chain joins TRBV11-3 and TRBJ2-3, with D perhaps TRBD2 (5 bases). Trimming removed 1 base from V and 2 bases from J, with 10 bases in between. Germline CDR1 is SGHNT and CDR2 is YENEEA. The CDR3 has 15 amino acids. CDR3 protein: CASSLGRADTDTQYF. CDR3 nucleotides: TGTGCCAGCAGCTTAGGGCGGGCTGACACAGATACGCAGTATTTT.